The count of the clone carrying this T cell receptor beta chain is one. The antigen is undetermined. Germline CDR1 reads SGHRS; CDR2 reads YFSETQ. J gave up 1 base and V 5 bases, and 6 bases lay outside the gene matches. The CDR3 runs to 16 residues. The naive CD8 population came from CD45RO-negative cells selected for CCR7, without terminally differentiated effector memory CD45RA+ cells. Participating donors were healthy, HIV-negative adults free of recent acute infections or vaccinations. Deep-level running was used for the assay. TCRdb keeps only in-frame clones here, not all; method: immunoSEQ multiplex PCR. This table holds some 740,000 clones, 80% to 95% found once. The data originate from a study of shared clonotypes between healthy human individuals. Study-level findings and limits: The diversity represented, both genetic and in exposure history, was limited by few donors.

Material: naive CD8+ T cells sorted from blood. The clonotype was recovered from a man between 25 and 39 years old in good health. The V and J genes are TRBV5-1 and TRBJ2-6; 7 bases are shared with TRBD1. CDR3 coding DNA: TGCGCCAGCAGGAAGGGGGCTTTGTCTGGGGCCAACGTCCTGACTTTC. Protein: CASRKGALSGANVLTF. The full variable domain, its missing parts supplied by reference TRBV5-1 and TRBJ2-6, is KAGVTQTPRYLIKTRGQQVTLSCSPISGHRSVSWYQQTPGQGLQFLFEYFSETQRNKGNFPGRFSGRQFSNSRSEMNVSTLELGDSALYLCASRKGALSGANVLTFGAGSRLTVL.